This TCR beta chain derives from a study of brain T cells in children with intractable seizures. Whole-study results and caveats: Patients' HCMV serostatus was unknown; virus specificity rests on CDR3 similarity alone. Each case's top public CDR3 resembled known HCMV, EBV or influenza A CDR3s.

As to this clone: Its antigen is as yet unknown.

Deletions cut 4 bases from V and 8 bases from J, with 8 bases between. Germline V gene sequence: CDR1 SGHAT, CDR2 FQNNGV. The CDR3 runs 11 residues. This table comes from immunoSEQ multiplex PCR, and its TCRdb copy is limited to in-frame clones, with some not included. There are more than 7,500 clones in the sample; roughly four fifths occur only once, and approximately 9.5% lies in the top ten. Only cases whose brain tissue showed the highest T cell transcript signatures were sequenced. Patients received at least one anti-epileptic drug before surgery. The chain combines TRBV11-2 with TRBJ1-2; the D gene is possibly TRBD1 (5 bases). The starting material was resected brain tissue, obtained at surgery. The sequence derives from a boy younger than two with tuberous sclerosis and intractable seizures. The CDR3 loop is CASSSGGGYTF. DNA for the CDR3: TGTGCCAGCAGCTCCGGGGGGGGCTACACCTTC.